The sequence of this TCR beta chain was determined in a study of vaccination effects on CD4 cells after COVID-19. For this clone: Its cognate antigen is unknown.

Antigen-specific CD4+ T cells were expanded (with viral peptide pools) by the ViraFEST assay ahead of sequencing. It was after approximately 11 days of culture that CD4+ T cells were isolated. None of these healthy vaccinees had been infected with SARS-CoV-2 before vaccination. Wells containing a few million PBMC each were cultured with 9 to 10 IU/ml IL-2 and 7.5 to 10 ug/ml peptides. Researchers swapped half the medium for IL-2 medium on both days 3 and 7. The V end was cut by 2 bases, the J end by 1 base, with 14 bases between. CDR1 is SGHRS and CDR2 is YFSETQ in the germline V gene. The CDR3 spans 16 residues. Assay used: immunoSEQ multiplex PCR; TCRdb lists only in-frame clones, some missing. The data show roughly 19,000 clones, approximately 72% seen once. Study observations and caveats: Long after vaccination, the clones induced by infection and by vaccine shrank markedly in size.

The source material was CD4+ T cells from PBMCs cultured with HCoV-NL63 spike peptides, sampled before COVID-19 vaccination. The origin of this receptor is a human donor who received a COVID-19 vaccine. This chain connects TRBV5-1 to TRBJ2-3; D is possibly TRBD2 (6 bases). The CDR3 reads CASSFSGVERTDTQYF. CDR3 nucleotide sequence: TGCGCCAGCAGCTTTAGCGGAGTGGAGCGCACAGATACGCAGTATTTT.